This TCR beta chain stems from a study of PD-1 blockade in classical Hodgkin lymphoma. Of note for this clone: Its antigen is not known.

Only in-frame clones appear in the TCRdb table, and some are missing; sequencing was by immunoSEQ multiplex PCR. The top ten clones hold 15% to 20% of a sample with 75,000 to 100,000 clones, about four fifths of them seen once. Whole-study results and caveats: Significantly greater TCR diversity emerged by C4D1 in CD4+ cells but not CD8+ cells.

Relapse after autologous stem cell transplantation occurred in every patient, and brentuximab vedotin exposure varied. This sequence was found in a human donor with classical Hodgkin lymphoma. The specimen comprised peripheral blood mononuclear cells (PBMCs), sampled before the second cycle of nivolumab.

The DNA of the CDR3 is TGCGCCAGCAGCCTACGGGACACACCGAACTATGGCTACACCTTC. Protein product: CASSLRDTPNYGYTF. This sequence joins TRBV5-1 and TRBJ1-2; tentatively, D is TRBD1 (6 bases). Germline V lookup: CDR1 SGHRS, CDR2 YFSETQ. The CDR3 sequence is 15 residues long. V lost 4 bases and J 2 bases, leaving 15 bases between the germline ends.